This T cell receptor (beta chain) was profiled in a study of cytomegalovirus exposure and HLA in healthy donors. For the study at large: HLA-typed donors contributed about 85 million unique TCRs, which were held in an early data release. Whole-study findings and limits: There were several of the most significant clusters that appeared linked to common viral pathogens in a later analysis. Indistinguishable V segments such as TRBV6-2 and TRBV6-3 were excluded. Later work associated roughly 15,000 TCR beta sequences with HLA alleles at 0.05 false discovery rate.

V gave up 7 bases and J gave up 2 bases; unmatched junction bases: 13. Germline assignment: CDR1 SEHNR and CDR2 FQNEAQ (reference sequence). This CDR3 has 16 amino acids. Primers: 60 Vbeta forward and 13 Jbeta reverse. TCRdb's table, derived via immunoSEQ multiplex PCR, lists solely in-frame clones and lacks some. The sample records some 220,000 clones, about 88% being singletons. As regards this clone: Antigen specificity is unknown.

Material: PBMCs. The source of this sequence is a girl between 2 and 10 years old in good health and CMV-seronegative. The rearrangement links TRBV7-9 to TRBJ1-1; 7 bases line up with TRBD1. DNA of the CDR3: TGTGCCAGCACCCGCAGGGGGTTAATGGAAAACACTGAAGCTTTCTTT. Encoded protein: CASTRRGLMENTEAFF.